This T cell receptor (beta chain) is drawn from a study of T cells after yellow fever vaccination. TCRdb reprocessed the 5' RACE reads via MiXCR and lists one record per CDR3 protein. The profile shows about 99,000 distinct CDR3 sequences, about 5.8% of them singletons. Germline CDR1 and CDR2: LGHNA and YNFKEQ. V was cut by 4 bases and J by 11 bases, with 15 bases left in between. The CDR3 extends over 13 amino acids. This specimen was CD8+ T cells sorted from PBMCs, taken 10 days after the yellow fever booster vaccination. This clonotype was sampled from a man between 18 and 29 years old who received the YFV17D yellow fever vaccine. The chain uses TRBV4-2 and TRBJ2-1, with unresolved D. In DNA form, the CDR3 reads TGTGCCAGCAGCCTACTGGTACGGTTCAAGCAGTTCTTC. Translating it yields CASSLLVRFKQFF.